These 16 T cell receptor beta chains share one sample of origin, sequenced in a study of T cell changes during pregnancy in multiple sclerosis. Clones were read by immunoSEQ multiplex PCR, and TCRdb kept only the in-frame ones, dropping some. This table holds tens of thousands of clones, around 88% found once. Sequences were derived from CD4+ T cells from peripheral blood mononuclear cells, sampled in the first trimester of pregnancy. Receptor source: a female donor in good health, enrolled as a control in a pregnancy study.

The chain carries TRBV7-2 and TRBJ1-2, with D uncertain. CDR1 and CDR2 (germline): SGHTA, FQGNSA. The CDR3 extends over 12 amino acids. V dropped 7 bases and J dropped 7 bases, with 13 bases sitting between them. The CDR3 loop is CASTVAPGGYTF. CDR3 DNA sequence: TGTGCCAGCACCGTAGCCCCCGGTGGCTACACCTTC.

The chain joins TRBV7-2 to TRBJ2-7; D is possibly TRBD1 (6 bases). The germline V gene has CDR1 SGHTA and CDR2 FQGNSA. Trimming pared 1 base from V and 3 bases from J, leaving 10 bases between. The CDR3 covers 14 residues. The CDR3 nucleotides read TGTGCCAGCAGCTTAGGAGGGGGTCTCTACGAGCAGTACTTC. It translates to CASSLGGGLYEQYF.

This clone has more than one count but fewer than ten. The chain recombines TRBV20-1 with TRBJ1-1; D unclear. Germline V CDR1 and CDR2: DFQATT, SNEGSKA (reference sequence). The CDR3 is 10 amino acids. V lost 3 bases to trimming and J lost 6 bases, with 5 bases between them. The CDR3 reads CSASTAEAFF. CDR3 sequence (DNA): TGCAGTGCTAGTACGGCTGAAGCTTTCTTT.

This rearrangement joins TRBV27 to TRBJ2-5; D is uncertain. The CDR3 is 12 residues long. Germline assignment: CDR1 MNHEY and CDR2 SMNVEV (reference sequence). The V end lost 3 bases, the J end lost 5 bases, and 7 bases lay between the germline ends. The CDR3 region has the DNA TGTGCCAGCAGTTTTGCCGGTGAGACCCAGTACTTC. It is translated as CASSFAGETQYF.

This rearrangement joins TRBV6-1 to TRBJ1-2; the match to TRBD1 covers 10 bases. With V trimmed by 2 bases and J by 4 bases, 4 bases remained unmatched. Germline CDR1 is MNHNS and CDR2 is SASEGT. The CDR3 is 15 residues long. This CDR3 is CASSERTGGTYGYTF. As DNA, the CDR3 is TGTGCCAGCAGTGAACGGACAGGGGGAACCTATGGCTACACCTTC.

V usage is TRBV30 and J usage is TRBJ2-7; 8 nucleotides agree with TRBD1. Germline assignment: CDR1 GTSNPN and CDR2 SVGIG (reference sequence). After removal of 2 bases from V and 6 bases from J, the junction contained 6 bases not matched to a gene. The CDR3 consists of 13 residues. The CDR3: CAWSPTTGVEQYF. The CDR3 DNA follows: TGTGCCTGGAGTCCAACGACAGGGGTCGAGCAGTACTTC.

V usage is TRBV27 and J usage is TRBJ1-2; TRBD1 matches at 11 bases. This CDR3 has 17 amino acids. CDR1 and CDR2 from the germline V gene are MNHEY and SMNVEV (reference sequence). After removal of 0 bases from V and 4 bases from J, the junction contained 7 bases not matched to a gene. The CDR3 reads CASSLSPSGTGGYGYTF. CDR3 coding DNA: TGTGCCAGCAGTTTATCCCCATCAGGGACAGGGGGCTATGGCTACACCTTC.

The CDR3 DNA follows: TGTGCCAGTAGTATGTGGGCGGGGGACTACGAGCAGTACTTC. Its translation: CASSMWAGDYEQYF. J is TRBJ2-7 and V is TRBV19; TRBD2 agrees at 7 bases. The CDR3 covers 14 residues. The V gene end was trimmed by 3 bases and the J gene end by 3 bases; junction bases not matched to a gene: 5. Germline V gives CDR1 LNHDA, CDR2 SQIVND (reference sequence).

This clone appeared a single time. The rearrangement uses TRBV7-9 and TRBJ1-4, with D possibly being TRBD1 (5 bases). V lost 4 bases, J lost 4 bases, and 10 bases lay in between. The germline V gene encodes CDR1 SEHNR and CDR2 FQNEAQ (reference sequence). The CDR3 consists of 14 residues. The CDR3 DNA sequence: TGTGCCAGCAGCTCAAGACAGAATAATGAAAAACTGTTTTTT. This codes for CASSSRQNNEKLFF.

The chain joins TRBV14 to TRBJ1-3; D gene uncertain. V dropped 4 bases and J dropped 2 bases, with 9 bases sitting between them. The CDR3 consists of 14 residues. Per germline, CDR1 SGHDN and CDR2 FVKESK. As DNA, the CDR3 is TGTGCCAGCAGCCCTCTGGGCCCTGGAAACACCATATATTTT. Encoded protein: CASSPLGPGNTIYF.

V and J are TRBV1 and TRBJ1-6; TRBD1, the table's D call, was not compared with the DNA. TRBV1 is a pseudogene locus. This CDR3 is built from 13 residues. The DNA of the CDR3 is TGCACCAGCAGCCGGGGGCCAGGTTCACCCCTCCACTTT. It specifies CTSSRGPGSPLHF.

The chain combines TRBV5-6 with TRBJ1-5, with 7 bases lining up with TRBD1. Germline V gene lookup returns CDR1 SGHDT and CDR2 YYEEEE. CDR3 length: 15 amino acids. V trimming: 4 bases; J trimming: 6 bases; junction bases outside the gene matches: 10. CDR3 bases: TGTGCCAGCAGCCGAGGACAGGCGAGCGTTCAGCCCCAGCATTTT. Amino acid sequence: CASSRGQASVQPQHF.

V gene TRBV6-4 combines with J gene TRBJ1-5; TRBD1 aligns across 9 bases. The germline CDR1 and CDR2 sequences are MRHNA and SNTAGT. The CDR3 is made up of 14 amino acids. V shed 6 bases and J 5 bases; nucleotides not matched to a gene: 5. The CDR3 sequence is CASSATGGHQPQHF. DNA for the CDR3: TGTGCCAGCAGCGCTACAGGGGGCCATCAGCCCCAGCATTTT.

The chain recombines TRBV30 with TRBJ1-1; maybe TRBD1 (5 bases). Trimming pared 0 bases from V and 3 bases from J, leaving 11 bases between. Germline loops: CDR1 GTSNPN, CDR2 SVGIG (reference sequence). CDR3 size: 14 residues. CDR3 loop: CAWSVLWGDTEAFF. CDR3 nucleotide sequence: TGTGCCTGGAGTGTATTATGGGGGGACACTGAAGCTTTCTTT.

The chain couples TRBV9 to TRBJ2-5, with a tentative D call TRBD1 (5 bases). With 4 bases removed from V and 1 base from J, the gap between germline ends came to 17 bases. Germline CDR1 SGDLS, CDR2 YYNGEE. CDR3 length: 16 residues. CDR3 bases: TGTGCCAGCAGCCCCTACTTGGGGCGGACCCAAGAGACCCAGTACTTC. This gives the protein CASSPYLGRTQETQYF. The full variable domain, its missing parts supplied by reference TRBV9 and TRBJ2-5, is DSGVTQTPKHLITATGQRVTLRCSPRSGDLSVYWYQQSLDQGLQFLIQYYNGEERAKGNILERFSAQQFPDLHSELNLSSLELGDSALYFCASSPYLGRTQETQYFGPGTRLLVL.

The rearrangement uses TRBV5-6 and TRBJ1-4; TRBD1 is a possible D gene (5 bases). CDR3 length: 14 amino acids. Germline CDR1 and CDR2: SGHDT and YYEEEE. The V and J ends lost 1 base and 4 bases respectively, with 8 bases between them. Here the CDR3 DNA reads TGTGCCAGCAGCTTGCGGGGGTTTAATGAAAAACTGTTTTTT. Translated: CASSLRGFNEKLFF.